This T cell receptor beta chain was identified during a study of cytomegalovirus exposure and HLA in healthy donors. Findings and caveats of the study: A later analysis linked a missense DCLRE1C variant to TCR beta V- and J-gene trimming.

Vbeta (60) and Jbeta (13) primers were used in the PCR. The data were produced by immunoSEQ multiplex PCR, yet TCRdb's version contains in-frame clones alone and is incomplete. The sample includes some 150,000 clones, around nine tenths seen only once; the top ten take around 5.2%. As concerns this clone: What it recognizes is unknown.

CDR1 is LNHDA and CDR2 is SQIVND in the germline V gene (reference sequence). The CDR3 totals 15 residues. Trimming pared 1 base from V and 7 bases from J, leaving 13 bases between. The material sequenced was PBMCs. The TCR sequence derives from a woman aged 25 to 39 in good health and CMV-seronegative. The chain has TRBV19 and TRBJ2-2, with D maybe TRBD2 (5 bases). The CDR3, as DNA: TGTGCCAGTAGTATAGGGGGTCGAGGGCACGGGGAGCTGTTTTTT. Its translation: CASSIGGRGHGELFF.